The source of this TCR beta chain is a study of blood T cell repertoires in COVID-19 (TCRdb year 2020). For the wider study: Samples covering the acute and convalescent phases of COVID-19 were provided by collaborators in the United States, Italy and Spain. The material from the prospective study consisted of cDNA or gDNA derived from T cells, B-cell-depleted T cells, or PBMCs. Subjects who had been exposed to COVID-19, were actively infected with it, or had recovered from it provided the deeply sampled blood TCRbeta repertoires that made up the dataset. A freely available public database, intended as a resource for researchers studying the immune response to SARS-CoV-2, is where the repertoires were released. Samples came from the ongoing ImmuneRACE study (first 160 participants) plus 1,254 subjects from 6 global collaborators. Sample metadata almost always included a de-identified subject ID, COVID-19 status, age in years and sex. Where available, HLA class I and class II types were obtained from metadata supplied by the sample provider rather than from assay-based typing.

TCRbeta CDR3 regions were amplified from genomic DNA using the immunoSEQ Assay, a bias-controlled multiplex PCR. Concerning the study's data processing: Nucleated cell counts per sample were estimated from amplification of reference gene primers within the assay. To quantify the absolute abundance of each unique TCRbeta CDR3 rearrangement, sequence reads were collapsed and filtered. For each sample, productive Simpson clonality was calculated as the square root of Simpson's diversity index across productive rearrangements. TCRdb retrieved this table from immuneACCESS and kept in-frame rearrangements only. Not all clones are present; in checked studies, unresolved V genes account for under half, and no reason is known for the remainder. That table is the source of V, J and clone size, and D and trimming were worked out from the DNA. The sample records 65,000 or so clones, around 65% of which are singletons. Of the sample, around 54% falls within the top ten clones.

The paper as a whole reports these results and caveats: How much clinical and demographic metadata was included differed by source and by participant, and the metadata was provided uncurated.

The germline V gene (reference sequence) specifies LGHDT as CDR1 and YNNKEL as CDR2. Ends trimmed: V by 4 bases, J by 6 bases; bases unmatched to a gene: 2. From cysteine to phenylalanine, the CDR3 is 13 amino acids long. Of all the DNA, just the CDR3 is kept, 39 bases in frame from base 1. Enrolling through a virtual design, the prospective study's participants ranged in age from roughly 18 to 89 years and lived across 20 to 25 United States geographic areas. In the prospective study, cohorts were assigned on the basis of participant-reported clinical history obtained from a screening survey and a study questionnaire. Exposed participants were defined as having been in contact with someone with a PCR-confirmed or clinician-diagnosed COVID-19 case within 2 weeks of study entry. In the prospective study, whole blood, serum and a nasopharyngeal or oropharyngeal swab were collected from each participant by mobile phlebotomists. Over an approximately 2-month period, participants in the prospective study had the option of providing additional blood draws and questionnaires. Before DNA extraction, prospective study blood samples were shipped either frozen or at room temperature.

A note on this clone: Its antigen target is currently unknown. The input lacks base qualities; no much larger clone sits a single base away.

The rearrangement joined TRBV3-1 (or the pseudogene TRBV3-2) to TRBJ1-2, and TRBD1 aligns with 10 junction nucleotides. Specimen: PBMCs or T cells enriched from blood (not recorded which). This receptor was obtained from a woman aged 60-75 years who had been exposed to COVID-19. The DNA is TGTGCCAGCAGCCGGACAGGGGGGGATGGCTACACCTTC. It codes for CASSRTGGDGYTF.